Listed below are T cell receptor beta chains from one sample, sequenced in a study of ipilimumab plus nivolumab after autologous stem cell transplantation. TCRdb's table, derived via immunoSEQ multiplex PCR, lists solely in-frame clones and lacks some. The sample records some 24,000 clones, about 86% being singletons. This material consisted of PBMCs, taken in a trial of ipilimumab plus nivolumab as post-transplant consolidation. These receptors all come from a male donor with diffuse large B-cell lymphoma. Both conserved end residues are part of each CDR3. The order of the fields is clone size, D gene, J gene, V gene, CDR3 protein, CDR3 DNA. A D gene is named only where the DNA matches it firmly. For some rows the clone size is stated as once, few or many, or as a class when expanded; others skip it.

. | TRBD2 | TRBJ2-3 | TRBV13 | CASSLERISGVSSDTQYF | TGTGCCAGCAGCTTAGAACGGATTAGCGGGGTTTCTTCAGATACGCAGTATTTT
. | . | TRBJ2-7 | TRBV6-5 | CASRQATVSYEQYF | TGTGCCAGCAGACAAGCGACGGTCTCCTACGAGCAGTACTTC
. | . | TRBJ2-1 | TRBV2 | CASSGSEAGLNEQFF | TGTGCCAGCAGTGGGAGTGAGGCGGGCCTCAATGAGCAGTTCTTC
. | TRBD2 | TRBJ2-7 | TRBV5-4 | CASSLLAAGIPGVYEQYF | TGTGCCAGCAGCTTACTAGCGGCGGGAATCCCCGGGGTCTACGAGCAGTACTTC
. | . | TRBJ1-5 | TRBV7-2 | CASSLVPVYSNQPQHF | TGTGCCAGCAGCTTAGTACCGGTATATAGCAATCAGCCCCAGCATTTT
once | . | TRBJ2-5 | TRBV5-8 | CASSLDGVFVETQYF | TGTGCCAGCAGCTTGGATGGGGTTTTCGTGGAGACCCAGTACTTC
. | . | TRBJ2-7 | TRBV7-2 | CASTLTGPTGEQYF | TGTGCCAGCACCTTAACCGGGCCAACAGGGGAGCAGTACTTC
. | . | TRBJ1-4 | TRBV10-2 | CASSRDGNEKLFF | TGCGCCAGCAGCCGCGACGGTAATGAAAAACTGTTTTTT
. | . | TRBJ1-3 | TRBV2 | CASTGTISGNTIYF | TGTGCCAGCACGGGCACTATCTCTGGAAACACCATATATTTT
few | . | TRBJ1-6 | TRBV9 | CASSHPSDSSYNSPLHF | TGTGCCAGCAGCCACCCCTCGGACAGCTCCTATAATTCACCCCTCCACTTT
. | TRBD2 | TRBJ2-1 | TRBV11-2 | CASSLVVLAGGSYNEQFF | TGTGCCAGCAGCTTAGTTGTTTTAGCGGGGGGATCCTACAATGAGCAGTTCTTC
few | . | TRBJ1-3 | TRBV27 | CASALRGQGRNSGNTIYF | TGTGCCAGCGCACTTCGGGGCCAGGGCCGAAACTCTGGAAACACCATATATTTT
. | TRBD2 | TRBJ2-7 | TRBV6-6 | CASRAGGDYEQYF | TGTGCCAGCAGAGCGGGAGGTGACTACGAGCAGTACTTC